These 20 T cell receptor beta chains came from one sample sequenced in a study of shared clonotypes between healthy human individuals. Selected positively for CCR7 and CD45RO-negative, naive CD8 cells excluded terminally differentiated effector memory CD45RA+ cells. Measured with immunoSEQ multiplex PCR; TCRdb has only the in-frame clones, and not every one. The sample has about 1,800,000 clones; about 95% are singletons. Sequences were obtained from naive CD8+ T cells sorted from blood. The receptors derive from a man aged 18 to 30 in good health.

This rearrangement joins TRBV6-5 to TRBJ2-1; D is perhaps TRBD2 (6 bases). The CDR3 contains 11 residues. The germline V and J ends were trimmed by 10 bases and 9 bases, with 13 bases remaining between them. Germline V gives CDR1 MNHEY, CDR2 SVGAGI. CDR3 coding DNA: TGTGCCACAGTACTAGCTGGTGAGCAGTTCTTC. It is translated as CATVLAGEQFF.

V usage is TRBV9 and J usage is TRBJ2-3; D assignment may be TRBD1 or TRBD2 (6 bases each). The CDR3 extends over 15 amino acids. CDR1 is SGDLS, CDR2 YYNGEE, per germline. V gave up 0 bases and J gave up 3 bases, with 11 bases separating them. In DNA form, the CDR3 reads TGTGCCAGCAGCGTAGGACAGGCGGGGACAGATACGCAGTATTTT. It translates to CASSVGQAGTDTQYF.

A note on this clone: Distinct nucleotide sequences in the sample also encode this CDR3. The chain couples TRBV5-1 to TRBJ2-1; D is unresolved. The CDR3 consists of 14 residues. Trimming cost V 1 base and J 2 bases, with 7 bases left between them. Germline CDR1 SGHRS, CDR2 YFSETQ. CDR3 coding DNA: TGCGCCAGCAGCTTGTCGGGTCCCTACAATGAGCAGTTCTTC. Its protein product is CASSLSGPYNEQFF.

V and J are TRBV19 and TRBJ1-5, with D unresolved. V gave up 7 bases and J gave up 9 bases, with 13 bases separating them. The CDR3 has 12 residues. From germline, CDR1 is LNHDA and CDR2 SQIVND (reference sequence). The CDR3 here is CASTTPLGPQHF. CDR3 DNA sequence: TGTGCCAGTACCACCCCACTAGGGCCCCAGCATTTT. Full variable domain (missing parts from reference TRBV19 and TRBJ1-5): DGGITQSPKYLFRKEGQNVTLSCEQNLNHDAMYWYRQDPGQGLRLIYYSQIVNDFQKGDIAEGYSVSREKKESFPLTVTSAQKNPTAFYLCASTTPLGPQHFGDGTRLSIL.

This chain joins TRBV7-9 and TRBJ1-1; the D gene is possibly TRBD1 (5 bases). V lost 7 bases and J lost 5, with 17 bases in between. Germline CDR1 reads SEHNR; CDR2 reads FQNEAQ (reference sequence). This CDR3 spans 14 amino acids. The CDR3 spells CASTFRGGETEAFF. The DNA for the CDR3 is TGTGCCAGCACCTTTAGGGGAGGGGAGACTGAAGCTTTCTTT. Based on the CDR3 plus reference TRBV7-9 and TRBJ1-1, the full variable domain is DTGVSQNPRHKITKRGQNVTFRCDPISEHNRLYWYRQTLGQGPEFLTYFQNEAQLEKSRLLSDRFSAERPKGSFSTLEIQRTEQGDSAMYLCASTFRGGETEAFFGQGTRLTVV.

The V gene is TRBV4-3, the J gene TRBJ1-4; D is unresolved. CDR1 and CDR2 (germline): LGHNA, YSLEER. The CDR3 is made up of 18 amino acids. Trimming pared 0 bases from V and 0 bases from J, leaving 14 bases between. CDR3 in amino acids: CASSQDAQIYATNEKLFF. CDR3 nucleotides: TGCGCCAGCAGCCAAGATGCACAGATTTATGCAACTAATGAAAAACTGTTTTTT.

V gene TRBV10-3 combines with J gene TRBJ1-1, with a tentative D call TRBD1 (5 bases). The CDR3 has 13 amino acids. The germline V gene encodes CDR1 ENHRY and CDR2 SYGVKD. V shed 8 bases and J shed 0 bases, with 10 bases lying between them. This CDR3 reads CAIGGELNTEAFF. In DNA form, the CDR3 reads TGTGCCATCGGGGGGGAGTTGAACACTGAAGCTTTCTTT.

The chain employs TRBV11-2 and TRBJ1-3; D gene unclear. This CDR3 contains 14 residues. Trimming removed 0 bases at V and 3 bases at J, with 6 bases between. CDR1 is SGHAT and CDR2 is FQNNGV in the germline V gene. CDR3 amino acids: CASSLDSGGNTIYF. DNA for the CDR3: TGTGCCAGCAGCTTAGATTCCGGTGGAAACACCATATATTTT.

The chain recombines TRBV4-1 with TRBJ1-2; tentative D call: TRBD1 (6 bases). Germline V gene data show CDR1 as MGHRA and CDR2 as YSYEKL. This CDR3 is built from 16 residues. Deletions cut 3 bases from V and 3 bases from J, with 17 bases between. The DNA of the CDR3 is TGCGCCAGCAGCCACGTCCCGACAGGTTTCTACTATGGCTACACCTTC. Its translation is CASSHVPTGFYYGYTF.

A word on this clone: Other nucleotide sequences from this sample produce the same CDR3. V and J are TRBV5-6 and TRBJ2-7; D unclear. The germline V gene encodes CDR1 SGHDT and CDR2 YYEEEE. This CDR3 contains 11 residues. Trimming removed 8 bases at V and 3 bases at J, with 9 bases between. CDR3 in DNA: TGTGCCAGTAGCCTAGACTACGAGCAGTACTTC. This gives the protein CASSLDYEQYF.

CDR3 amino acids: CASSEGSSSNQPQHF. CDR3 nucleotide sequence: TGTGCCAGCAGTGAGGGCAGTTCTAGCAATCAGCCCCAGCATTTT. V and J are TRBV2 and TRBJ1-5; D is unresolved. Trimming took 3 bases from V and 0 from J, leaving 9 bases between them. The V gene's germline CDR1 is SNHLY and CDR2 FYNNEI. The CDR3 extends over 15 amino acids.

The chain carries TRBV2 and TRBJ2-1; 14 bases agree with TRBD2. Germline V gene data show CDR1 as SNHLY and CDR2 as FYNNEI. The CDR3 totals 17 residues. V was pared by 8 bases and J by 2 bases, with 8 bases of the junction left unmatched. The CDR3 DNA follows: TGTGCCAGCTCGGGACTAGCGGGAGCCCCTACCTACAATGAGCAGTTCTTC. Its protein product is CASSGLAGAPTYNEQFF. Drawing the rest from reference TRBV2 and TRBJ2-1, the complete variable domain is EPEVTQTPSHQVTQMGQEVILRCVPISNHLYFYWYRQILGQKVEFLVSFYNNEISEKSEIFDDQFSVERPDGSNFTLKIRSTKLEDSAMYFCASSGLAGAPTYNEQFFGPGTRLTVL.

The chain combines TRBV2 with TRBJ2-2; D gene ambiguous. This CDR3 has 17 residues. Trimming took 0 bases from V and 6 from J, leaving 17 bases between them. CDR1 is SNHLY and CDR2 is FYNNEI in the germline V gene. The chain's CDR3 is CASSEALLRVRAGELFF. CDR3 nucleotide sequence: TGTGCCAGCAGTGAAGCGCTTCTAAGGGTTCGGGCCGGGGAGCTGTTTTTT.

The rearrangement links TRBV30 to TRBJ2-1; perhaps TRBD1 as D (5 bases). The CDR3 length is 12 residues. Trimming left V 3 bases short and J 5 bases short, with 8 bases between. The germline V gene encodes CDR1 GTSNPN and CDR2 SVGIG (reference sequence). The CDR3 DNA follows: TGTGCCTGGAGGGGGCCCGACAATGAGCAGTTCTTC. Amino acids: CAWRGPDNEQFF. Variable domain in full (rest from reference TRBV30 and TRBJ2-1): SQTIHQWPATLVQPVGSPLSLECTVEGTSNPNLYWYRQAAGRGLQLLFYSVGIGQISSEVPQNLSASRPQDRQFILSSKKLLLSDSGFYLCAWRGPDNEQFFGPGTRLTVL.

The chain combines TRBV5-6 with TRBJ1-1; no definite D call. CDR1 SGHDT and CDR2 YYEEEE come from the germline V gene. V lost 2 bases to trimming and J lost 6 bases, with 8 bases between them. The CDR3 runs 12 residues. CDR3 sequence: CASSFFSSEAFF. CDR3 bases: TGTGCCAGCAGCTTCTTCAGTTCTGAAGCTTTCTTT. The full variable domain, with the rest looked up from reference TRBV5-6 and TRBJ1-1, is DAGVTQSPTHLIKTRGQQVTLRCSPKSGHDTVSWYQQALGQGPQFIFQYYEEEERQRGNFPDRFSGHQFPNYSSELNVNALLLGDSALYLCASSFFSSEAFFGQGTRLTVV.

This clone was seen only once. The chain combines TRBV11-2 with TRBJ2-1; 7 nucleotides match TRBD1. The CDR3 sequence is 14 residues long. Germline assignment: CDR1 SGHAT and CDR2 FQNNGV. V lost 5 bases to trimming and J lost 5 bases; unmatched junction nucleotides: 6. CDR3 DNA: TGTGCCAGCAGCCCGACAGGGTGGGACAATGAGCAGTTCTTC. It specifies CASSPTGWDNEQFF.

The chain carries TRBV29-1 and TRBJ2-1; 7 bases align to TRBD1. The CDR3 has 16 residues. Trimming at V came to 1 base and at J to 4 bases, leaving 10 bases not matched to a gene. Germline CDR1 SQVTM, CDR2 ANQGSEA. The CDR3 DNA is TGCAGCGTTGAAGGCCACCGGGACAGAGTTTACAATGAGCAGTTCTTC. Protein: CSVEGHRDRVYNEQFF.

The chain carries TRBV4-1 and TRBJ2-1; TRBD2 matches at 11 bases. With V trimmed by 0 bases and J by 6 bases, 7 bases remained unmatched. Germline V lookup: CDR1 MGHRA, CDR2 YSYEKL. CDR3 size: 17 residues. For the CDR3, the DNA is TGCGCCAGCAGCCAAGAACCGGGACTAGCGGTTCTCAATGAGCAGTTCTTC. As protein: CASSQEPGLAVLNEQFF.

A single count supports this clone. V usage is TRBV4-1 and J usage is TRBJ2-7; D not certain. Trimming shortened V by 1 base and J by 0 bases, and 10 bases separated the two germline ends. The germline gives CDR1 MGHRA, CDR2 YSYEKL. The CDR3 loop spans 15 amino acids. This chain's CDR3 is CASSQAAVSSYEQYF. DNA for the CDR3: TGCGCCAGCAGCCAAGCTGCGGTAAGCTCCTACGAGCAGTACTTC.

CDR3 DNA sequence: TGTGCCCTTAAAGCGGTTGAGCAGTTCTTC. Protein: CALKAVEQFF. The chain couples TRBV30 to TRBJ2-1; a possible D gene is TRBD2 (5 bases). The V gene lost 8 bases and the J gene lost 9 bases, with 11 bases spanning the gap. Germline V lookup: CDR1 GTSNPN, CDR2 SVGIG (reference sequence). The CDR3 sequence is 10 residues long.